These 13 T cell receptor beta chains share one sample of origin, sequenced in a study of cytomegalovirus exposure and HLA in healthy donors. Use of 60 Vbeta and 13 Jbeta primers characterized the PCR. Sequenced by immunoSEQ multiplex PCR; TCRdb stores in-frame clones only, minus some. Seen here are over 100,000 clones, roughly 66% observed once, and the top ten hold 2% to 2.5%. The specimen was PBMCs. Source of these receptors: a woman under 40 in good health and CMV-seronegative.

The chain is built from TRBV29-1 and TRBJ1-5; no clear D. Germline V gene sequence: CDR1 SQVTM, CDR2 ANQGSEA. V was trimmed by 6 bases and J by 1 base, leaving 10 bases between them. The CDR3 runs to 13 residues. CDR3 residues: CSVEISSNQPQHF. The CDR3 nucleotides read TGCAGCGTAGAGATTAGCAGCAATCAGCCCCAGCATTTT.

The sample holds one count of this clone. CDR3 sequence reads: CASSIAPGANYGYTF. CDR3 DNA sequence: TGTGCCAGTAGTATAGCGCCAGGGGCCAACTATGGCTACACCTTC. The gene calls are TRBV19 and TRBJ1-2, with D possibly TRBD1 on 6 matching bases. The V gene lost 1 base and the J gene lost 2 bases, with 11 bases spanning the gap. Germline V gives CDR1 LNHDA, CDR2 SQIVND (reference sequence). The CDR3 runs 15 residues.

This chain links TRBV15 with TRBJ2-7, with 7 bases matching TRBD1. Germline-derived CDR1 and CDR2 are LNHNV and YYDKDF (reference sequence). There are 15 residues in the CDR3. The V and J ends lost 6 bases and 5 bases, in that order; junction bases with no gene match: 13. The DNA of the CDR3 is TGTGCCACCAGTTTGACCGAGACAGGGTTACACGAGCAGTACTTC. It translates to CATSLTETGLHEQYF.

A few counts support this clone. The rearrangement joins TRBV7-9 to TRBJ1-5; D unresolved. The germline V gene has CDR1 SEHNR and CDR2 FQNEAQ (reference sequence). Trimming stripped 5 bases from V and 3 bases from J, with 8 bases between. This CDR3 has 13 residues. Here the CDR3 DNA reads TGTGCCAGCAGCCCACAAAACAATCAGCCCCAGCATTTT. Protein product: CASSPQNNQPQHF.

This sequence joins TRBV15 and TRBJ2-3; 7 nucleotides match TRBD2. Looked up from germline, CDR1 is LNHNV and CDR2 is YYDKDF (reference sequence). The CDR3 sequence is 17 residues long. The trim removed 0 bases at V and 3 bases at J, leaving 9 bases unmatched. The DNA of the CDR3 is TGTGCCACCAGCAGAGATAGGGCGGGAGAGGATACAGATACGCAGTATTTT. Protein: CATSRDRAGEDTDTQYF.

The genes are TRBV7-9 and TRBJ2-7; 10 nucleotides match TRBD1. The junction had 3 bases not matched to a gene; V was cut back by 7 bases and J by 3 bases. The germline V gene has CDR1 SEHNR and CDR2 FQNEAQ (reference sequence). The CDR3 contains 13 residues. CDR3 nucleotide sequence: TGTGCCAGCATGGGACAGGGGAACTACGAGCAGTACTTC. This translates into CASMGQGNYEQYF.

The table lists this clone with a few counts. V is TRBV4-1 and J is TRBJ2-7; perhaps TRBD2 as D (6 bases). The CDR3 is 17 amino acids. CDR1 MGHRA and CDR2 YSYEKL come from the germline V gene. With 3 bases removed from V and 4 bases from J, the gap between germline ends came to 22 bases. CDR3 DNA: TGCGCCAGCAGCCATGTTGTTCCGGTGACTAGATATTACGAGCAGTACTTC. It yields the protein CASSHVVPVTRYYEQYF.

V is TRBV6-5 and J is TRBJ2-1, with D tentatively TRBD1 (5 bases). The CDR3 covers 13 residues. V was pared by 8 bases and J by 5 bases, with 13 bases between. Germline lookup yields CDR1 MNHEY and CDR2 SVGAGI. The CDR3 nucleotides read TGTGCCAGCGGTCGTATAGGGGACAATGAGCAGTTCTTC. Its protein product is CASGRIGDNEQFF.

The chain uses TRBV18 and TRBJ2-5, with TRBD2 identical over 7 bases. Looked up from germline, CDR1 is KGHSH and CDR2 is LQKENI. This CDR3 has 13 amino acids. The V gene end was trimmed by 5 bases and the J gene end by 5 bases; junction bases not matched to a gene: 5. As DNA, the CDR3 is TGTGCCAGCTCAACCGGGACTACTGAGACCCAGTACTTC. Amino acid sequence: CASSTGTTETQYF.

This clone was picked up a small number of times. This chain joins TRBV19 and TRBJ2-7; TRBD1 matches 7 bases. Trimming cost V 4 bases and J 0 bases; bases outside gene matches: 9. The CDR3 is 16 residues long. CDR1 is LNHDA and CDR2 is SQIVND in the germline V gene (reference sequence). The CDR3 loop reads CASSRKTGSPSYEQYF. In DNA form, the CDR3 reads TGTGCCAGTAGTAGAAAGACAGGGTCGCCCTCCTACGAGCAGTACTTC.

This clone was detected a few times. The chain joins TRBV11-3 to TRBJ1-1, with D possibly TRBD1 on 5 matching bases. CDR1 and CDR2 (germline): SGHNT, YENEEA. There are 13 residues in the CDR3. The ends were cut back, 5 bases at V and 3 bases at J, with 10 bases in the middle. The CDR3 is CASSQGLDTEAFF. The CDR3 coding sequence is TGTGCCAGCAGCCAGGGCCTGGACACTGAAGCTTTCTTT. The full variable domain, with the rest looked up from reference TRBV11-3 and TRBJ1-1, is EAGVVQSPRYKIIEKKQPVAFWCNPISGHNTLYWYLQNLGQGPELLIRYENEEAVDDSQLPKDRFSAERLKGVDSTLKIQPAELGDSAVYLCASSQGLDTEAFFGQGTRLTVV.

This rearrangement joins TRBV27 to TRBJ2-1; D perhaps matches TRBD1 (6 bases). Looked up from germline, CDR1 is MNHEY and CDR2 is SMNVEV (reference sequence). The CDR3 has 15 residues. V lost 5 bases, J lost 10 bases, and 21 bases lay in between. CDR3 region: CASSPTGGINREQFF. In nucleotides, the CDR3 is TGTGCCAGCAGTCCGACAGGTGGGATTAACAGGGAGCAGTTCTTC.

The chain links TRBV6-1 to TRBJ2-7; D might be TRBD1 (6 bases). Germline assignment: CDR1 MNHNS and CDR2 SASEGT. CDR3 length equals 13 residues. Trimming took 6 bases from V and 2 from J, leaving 11 bases between them. CDR3 residues: CASRGTSAYEQYF. The CDR3, as DNA: TGTGCCAGCAGGGGGACATCAGCCTACGAGCAGTACTTC.